This T cell receptor beta chain is from a study of blood T cell repertoires in COVID-19. The table came from immunoSEQ multiplex PCR; TCRdb's copy has only in-frame clones and leaves some out. The table has roughly 17,000 clones, around 92% seen once. The CDR3 covers 15 residues. Unmatched junction bases numbered 10, after V lost 0 bases and J lost 10 bases. The germline gives CDR1 LGHDT, CDR2 YNNKEL (reference sequence). The chain joins TRBV3-1 (or the pseudogene TRBV3-2) to TRBJ1-1; 8 bases align to TRBD1. Sequenced: peripheral blood. The receptor was isolated from a human donor in a cohort sampled during active COVID-19. CDR3 region: CASSQDGQGIYGAFF. CDR3 in DNA: TGTGCCAGCAGCCAAGATGGACAGGGAATTTATGGAGCTTTCTTT.